The rows below give T cell receptor beta chains drawn from one sample of a study of radiotherapy plus CTLA-4 blockade in lung cancer. The method was immunoSEQ multiplex PCR; TCRdb's version includes in-frame clones alone and lacks a portion of them. The sample lists roughly 97,000 clones, approximately 74% occurring once. This specimen consisted of peripheral blood, obtained from a patient treated with radiotherapy plus ipilimumab. Source of these receptors: a human donor with non-small cell lung cancer who had a partial response to radiotherapy plus ipilimumab. Some clones in this sample may be carry-over from other donors' samples. CDR3s include the opening cysteine and the closing phenylalanine or tryptophan. The D gene is left open where the match is weak. Some rows mark clone size as missing; the rest say once, few, many or name a class of expanded clone.

V	D	size	J	DNA	CDR3
TRBV4-3	TRBD1	-	TRBJ2-1	TGCGCCAGCAGCCGCGGACAGGGGACGGGTGAGCAGTTCTTC	CASSRGQGTGEQFF
TRBV2	-	-	TRBJ2-7	TGTGCCAGCAGCGGACAGCTCGAGAACGAGCAGTACTTC	CASSGQLENEQYF
TRBV5-1	TRBD2	-	TRBJ2-5	TGCGCCAGCAGCCGGGGACTAGCGGGAGTAGGTCGGGAGACCCAGTACTTC	CASSRGLAGVGRETQYF
TRBV23-1	-	-	TRBJ2-3	TGCGCCAGCAACAGGGGCACAGATACGCAGTATTTT	CASNRGTDTQYF
TRBV7-3	TRBD2	-	TRBJ2-3	TGTGCCAGCAGCTTAATCGGACTAGCGGGGAAAGATACGCAGTATTTT	CASSLIGLAGKDTQYF
TRBV11-2	-	-	TRBJ1-2	TGTGCCAGCAGCAACAGGGTGATGGAGGCTGGCTACACCTTC	CASSNRVMEAGYTF
TRBV2	-	-	TRBJ2-3	TGTGCCACCCAAGGGGTGCACACAGATACGCAGTATTTT	CATQGVHTDTQYF
TRBV4-2	-	once	TRBJ2-5	TGTGCCAGCAGCCAAGGGAGGGGGCGCGGACAGACCCAGTACTTC	CASSQGRGRGQTQYF
TRBV18	TRBD1	-	TRBJ1-4	TGTGCCAGCTCACCGAACCGACAGGGAGGTAATGAAAAACTGTTTTTT	CASSPNRQGGNEKLFF
TRBV12-5	-	-	TRBJ2-3	TGTGCTAGTGGTTTGGTAAGAAGGGGCGGAGGGGCAGATACGCAGTATTTT	CASGLVRRGGGADTQYF
TRBV2	TRBD2	-	TRBJ2-7	TGTGCCAGCAGGAACCCCGGGACTAGCAAATACGAGCAGTACTTC	CASRNPGTSKYEQYF
TRBV7-9	TRBD2	once	TRBJ2-1	TGTGCCAGCAGCCCTGGACTAGGGACCTACAATGAGCAGTTCTTC	CASSPGLGTYNEQFF
TRBV29-1	TRBD2	-	TRBJ2-5	TGCAGCGTGGGGTCGGCGGGGGGGCGGGAGACCCAGTACTTC	CSVGSAGGRETQYF
TRBV29-1	TRBD1	-	TRBJ2-2	TGCAGCGTCCGGGACAGGCGAGGGACCGGGGAGCTGTTTTTT	CSVRDRRGTGELFF
TRBV20-1	-	-	TRBJ2-1	TGCAGTGTTCCCAGGGGAGAGCAGTTCTTC	CSVPRGEQFF
TRBV18	-	-	TRBJ2-2	TGTGCCAGCTCACCAGCCGCGTCTCGCCGCCCGAACACCGGGGAGCTGTTTTTT	CASSPAASRRPNTGELFF
TRBV15	TRBD2	-	TRBJ2-7	TGTGCCACCAGCAGAGGAGCGGGGGCCGCCTACGAGCAGTACTTC	CATSRGAGAAYEQYF
TRBV10-2	-	-	TRBJ2-5	TGCGCCAGCAGTGAGCTGGGCAGGCAAGAGACCCAGTACTTC	CASSELGRQETQYF
TRBV28	TRBD1	-	TRBJ2-3	TGTGCCAGCATATCCCTGTTCACAGGGGGAGGAGATACGCAGTATTTT	CASISLFTGGGDTQYF
TRBV28	-	-	TRBJ1-5	TGTGCCAGCAGTTCTACCAGGGTTCGCAATCAGCCCCAGCATTTT	CASSSTRVRNQPQHF
TRBV29-1	TRBD1	-	TRBJ1-1	TGCAGCGTCCGCGCCGACAGGGGAGGCACTGAAGCTTTCTTT	CSVRADRGGTEAFF
TRBV5-1	-	-	TRBJ2-5	TGCGCCAGTTCTGCCCTACCCCAAGAGACCCAGTACTTC	CASSALPQETQYF
TRBV5-6	-	-	TRBJ2-5	TGTGCCAGCAGCTTATTAGACACCCAAGAGACCCAGTACTTC	CASSLLDTQETQYF
TRBV7-9	TRBD2	-	TRBJ2-5	TGTGCCAGCAGCTTAGTAGCGGGAACCCGAGAGACCCAGTACTTC	CASSLVAGTRETQYF
TRBV5-1	TRBD2	-	TRBJ2-2	TGCGCCAGCAGCTCTAGCGGGAGTGTCACCACCGGGGAGCTGTTTTTT	CASSSSGSVTTGELFF
TRBV29-1	TRBD1	-	TRBJ2-7	TGCAGCGCACTCGAGACAGGGGCCGAGCAGTACTTC	CSALETGAEQYF
TRBV6-5	TRBD1	-	TRBJ2-7	TGTGCCAGCAGTGCACAGGGGCTTCAAGAGTACGAGCAGTACTTC	CASSAQGLQEYEQYF
TRBV27	TRBD2	-	TRBJ2-3	TGCGGAGCTAGCGGGGGAACCACAGATACGCAGTATTTT	CGASGGTTDTQYF
TRBV4-3	-	-	TRBJ1-2	TGCGCCAGCAGCCAAGAGTGGTCGGGTAACTATGGCTACACCTTC	CASSQEWSGNYGYTF
TRBV18	TRBD2	few	TRBJ2-1	TGTGCCAGCTCACCAGCGGGAGTTGAGCAGTTCTTC	CASSPAGVEQFF
TRBV7-7	TRBD2	few	TRBJ2-7	TGTGCCAGCAGCCCCGGGACTAGCGGGGGGGAGCAGTACTTC	CASSPGTSGGEQYF
TRBV5-4	TRBD1	few	TRBJ2-7	TGTGCCAGCAGCCCCGGGACAGCCTACGAGCAGTACTTC	CASSPGTAYEQYF
TRBV28	-	-	TRBJ2-1	TGTGCCAGCAGTCCCCTCGCGGGGAGCTCCTACAATGAGCAGTTCTTC	CASSPLAGSSYNEQFF
TRBV6-4	TRBD2	-	TRBJ2-1	TGTGCCAGCAGTGACTCCCCCGGACTAGCGGCAAATGAGGAGGTCAATGAGCAGTTCTTC	CASSDSPGLAANEEVNEQFF
TRBV2	-	-	TRBJ2-1	TGTGCCAGCAGTGTTAGGGGCACTGAGCAGTTCTTC	CASSVRGTEQFF
TRBV12-5	TRBD1	few	TRBJ2-2	TGTGCTACTAAGACAGGGATGGACTTAACCGGGGAGCTGTTTTTT	CATKTGMDLTGELFF
TRBV7-3	TRBD2	-	TRBJ2-3	TGTGCCAGCAGCCAAGGGACTAGCGGGAGGCGGGATACGCAGTATTTT	CASSQGTSGRRDTQYF
TRBV19	TRBD2	-	TRBJ2-7	TGTGCCAGTAGTATAAGTACTAGCGGGGGGTCCTACGAGCAGTACTTC	CASSISTSGGSYEQYF
TRBV2	-	-	TRBJ1-2	TGTGCCAGCAGTGAAGACAGGGCCTATGGCTACACCTTC	CASSEDRAYGYTF
TRBV11-1	TRBD2	few	TRBJ2-7	TGTGCCAGCAGCTTATGGCCCAACGGGGAGACTAGCGGGTACGAGCAGTACTTC	CASSLWPNGETSGYEQYF
TRBV4-3	TRBD2	-	TRBJ2-3	TGCGCCAGCAGCCAAGAGTGGCTAGCGGGGGAAGATACGCAGTATTTT	CASSQEWLAGEDTQYF
TRBV27	-	-	TRBJ1-3	TGTGCCAGCAGTTTACAGGGGTCCGGGTCTGGAAACACCATATATTTT	CASSLQGSGSGNTIYF
TRBV6-1	-	few	TRBJ2-2	TGTGCCAGCAGTGAAATGGTCGGCACCGGGGAGCTGTTTTTT	CASSEMVGTGELFF